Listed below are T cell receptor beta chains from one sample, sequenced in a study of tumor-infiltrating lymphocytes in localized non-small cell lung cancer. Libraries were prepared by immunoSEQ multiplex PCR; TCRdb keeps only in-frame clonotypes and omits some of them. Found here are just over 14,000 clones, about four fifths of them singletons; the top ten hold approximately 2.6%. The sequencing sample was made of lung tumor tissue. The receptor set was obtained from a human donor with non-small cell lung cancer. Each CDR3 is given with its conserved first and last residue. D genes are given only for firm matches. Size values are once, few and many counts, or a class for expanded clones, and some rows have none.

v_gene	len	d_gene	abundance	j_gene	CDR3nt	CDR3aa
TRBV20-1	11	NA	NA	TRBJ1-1	TGCAGTGCTGGTCAGGGTGTAAAAGCTTTCTTT	CSAGQGVKAFF
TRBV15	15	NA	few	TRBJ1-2	TGTGCCACCAGCAGAGAAAGGGGTTATAACTATGGCTACACCTTC	CATSRERGYNYGYTF
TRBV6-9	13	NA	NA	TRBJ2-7	TGTGCCCACCTACCCCGACAGACCTACGAGCAGTACTTC	CAHLPRQTYEQYF
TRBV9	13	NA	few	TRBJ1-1	TGTGCCAGCAGCGTAGAGGTGAACACTGAAGCTTTCTTT	CASSVEVNTEAFF
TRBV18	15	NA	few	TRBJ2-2	TGTGCCAGCTCACCGCGGCAACTTATCTCCGGGGAGCTGTTTTTT	CASSPRQLISGELFF
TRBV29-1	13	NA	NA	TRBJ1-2	TGCAGCGTTGAACGGGGGGTCCCGTATGGCTACACCTTC	CSVERGVPYGYTF
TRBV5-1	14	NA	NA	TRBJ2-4	TGCGCCAGCAGCTTGGTGGGGTCCCAAAACATTCAGTACTTC	CASSLVGSQNIQYF
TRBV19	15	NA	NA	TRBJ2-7	TGTGCCAGTAGTACCTCCGGGACGGTGATCTACGAGCAGTACTTC	CASSTSGTVIYEQYF
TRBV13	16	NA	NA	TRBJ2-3	TGTGCCAGCAGCTTAATAGCGTGGGGCCCCAAGGATACGCAGTATTTT	CASSLIAWGPKDTQYF
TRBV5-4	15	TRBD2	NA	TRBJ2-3	TGTGCCAGCAGCCGAGCGGGGGTTATTACTGATACGCAGTATTTT	CASSRAGVITDTQYF
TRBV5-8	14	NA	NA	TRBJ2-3	TGTGCCAGCCGCACCCCGGGACGGACAGATACGCAGTATTTT	CASRTPGRTDTQYF
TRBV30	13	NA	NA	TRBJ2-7	TGTGCCTGGAGTGTACTGAGGACCCCATCTCGGTACTTC	CAWSVLRTPSRYF
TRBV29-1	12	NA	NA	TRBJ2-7	TGCAGCGTTGTACTCCGGGCCTACGAGCAGTACTTC	CSVVLRAYEQYF
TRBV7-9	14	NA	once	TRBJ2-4	TGTGCCAGCAGCTTAGTAAGGAGGGACAACATTCAGTACTTC	CASSLVRRDNIQYF
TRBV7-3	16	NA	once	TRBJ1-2	TGTGCCAGCAGCTTAACCCCGACAGGAGGGCGAGGCGGCTACACCTTC	CASSLTPTGGRGGYTF
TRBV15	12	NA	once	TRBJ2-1	TGTGCCACCAGCAGAATAGAGGGTGAGCAGTTCTTC	CATSRIEGEQFF
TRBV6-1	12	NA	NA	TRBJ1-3	TGTGCCAGCAATACACCGGGAAACACCATATATTTT	CASNTPGNTIYF
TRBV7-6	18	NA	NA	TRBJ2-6	TGTGCCAGCAGCCAAGAGGTCTCAGGGGTCGCTGGGGCCAACGTCCTGACTTTC	CASSQEVSGVAGANVLTF
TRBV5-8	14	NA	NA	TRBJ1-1	TGTGCCAGCAGCCCCCGGACCTACGACACTGAAGCTTTCTTT	CASSPRTYDTEAFF
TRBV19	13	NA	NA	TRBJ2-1	TGTGCCAGTAGTATAGAGCCGCGTCAGGAGCAGTTCTTC	CASSIEPRQEQFF
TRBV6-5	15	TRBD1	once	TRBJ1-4	TGTGCCAGCAGTTCTCTCGACAGGGTGGGAGAAAAACTGTTTTTT	CASSSLDRVGEKLFF
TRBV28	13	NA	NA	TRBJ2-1	TGTGCCAGCAGTTCTCCTCCTTCCAATGAGCAGTTCTTC	CASSSPPSNEQFF
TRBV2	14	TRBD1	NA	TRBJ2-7	TGTGCCGGTAAACCGGGACAGGGTTTCTACGAGCAGTACTTC	CAGKPGQGFYEQYF
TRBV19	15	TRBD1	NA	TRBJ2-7	TGTGCCAGTAGTCTTCAGACAGGGGCAGCCTACGAGCAGTACTTC	CASSLQTGAAYEQYF
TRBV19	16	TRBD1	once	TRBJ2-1	TGTGCCAGTAGTTTTCCGGGACAGGGCTACGACAATGAGCAGTTCTTC	CASSFPGQGYDNEQFF
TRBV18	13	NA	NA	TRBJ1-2	TGTGCCAGCTCACCAAGTGATACCCGGGGCTACACCTTC	CASSPSDTRGYTF
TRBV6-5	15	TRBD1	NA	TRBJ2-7	TGTGCCAGCAGTTTATCCGGGACAGGGGTGGGCGAGCAGTACTTC	CASSLSGTGVGEQYF
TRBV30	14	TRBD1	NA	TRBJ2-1	TGTGCCTTCCGGGGACAGGGGGCTTGGAATGAGCAGTTCTTC	CAFRGQGAWNEQFF
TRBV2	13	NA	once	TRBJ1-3	TGTGCCAGCACGGGGGTTCCTGGAAACACCATATATTTT	CASTGVPGNTIYF
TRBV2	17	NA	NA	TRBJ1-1	TGTGCCAGCAGTGAACCTAGGGCAGGGATGTATAACACTGAAGCTTTCTTT	CASSEPRAGMYNTEAFF
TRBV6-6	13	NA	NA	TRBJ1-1	TGTGCCAGCAGTTATCCCGTACAGGGTGAAGCTTTCTTT	CASSYPVQGEAFF
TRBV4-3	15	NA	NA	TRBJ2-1	TGCGCCAGCAGCCACGATGAAAGCTCCTACAATGAGCAGTTCTTC	CASSHDESSYNEQFF
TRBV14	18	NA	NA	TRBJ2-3	TGTGCCAGCAGCCTTGAACCCCCGCATGGTGAGAACACAGATACGCAGTATTTT	CASSLEPPHGENTDTQYF
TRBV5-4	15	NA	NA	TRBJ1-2	TGTGCCAGCAGCTTACAAGGGTCGAGGACGCATGGCTACACCTTC	CASSLQGSRTHGYTF
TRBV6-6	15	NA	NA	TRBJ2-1	TGTGCCAGCAGATTAGGCCCGAGCTCCTACAATGAGCAGTTCTTC	CASRLGPSSYNEQFF
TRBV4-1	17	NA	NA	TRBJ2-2	TGCGCCAGCAGCCAAGAAGTGACGGGGGTCTACACCGGGGAGCTGTTTTTT	CASSQEVTGVYTGELFF
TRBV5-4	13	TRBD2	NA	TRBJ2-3	TGTGCCAGCAGGGTACTAGCGACAGATACGCAGTATTTT	CASRVLATDTQYF
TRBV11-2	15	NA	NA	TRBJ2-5	TGTGCCAGCAGCTTACGGGGGATCGGTATCGAGACCCAGTACTTC	CASSLRGIGIETQYF
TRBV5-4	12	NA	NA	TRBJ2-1	TGTGCCAGCAGCTTGGACTCGACACAGCAGTTCTTC	CASSLDSTQQFF
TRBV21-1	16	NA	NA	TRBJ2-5	TGTGCCAGCAGCTCCCGACAGGGGGCTTACCAAGAGACCCAGTACTTC	CASSSRQGAYQETQYF
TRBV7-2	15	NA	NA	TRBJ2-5	TGTGCCAGCAGCTTAAGCTCGAGATTTGTGGAGACCCAGTACTTC	CASSLSSRFVETQYF
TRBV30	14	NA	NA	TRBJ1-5	TGTGCCTGGAGGGGGCCGGGGGGCAATCAGCCCCAGCATTTT	CAWRGPGGNQPQHF
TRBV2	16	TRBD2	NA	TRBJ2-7	TGTGCCAGCAGTATGACTAGCGGGAGGGCCCGCGGCGAGCAGTACTTC	CASSMTSGRARGEQYF
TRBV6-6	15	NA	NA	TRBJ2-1	TGTGCCAGCAGTTACCTGGCCCCCGGGAGCAATGAGCAGTTCTTC	CASSYLAPGSNEQFF
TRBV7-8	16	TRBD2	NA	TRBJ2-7	TGTGCCAGCAGCTCCAAGGGACTAGCGGGAGGGTACGAGCAGTACTTC	CASSSKGLAGGYEQYF
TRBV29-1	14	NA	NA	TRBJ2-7	TGCAGCGTCAGGCCCTCCGGCAGCTCCTACGAGCAGTACTTC	CSVRPSGSSYEQYF
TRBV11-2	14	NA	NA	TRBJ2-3	TGTGCCAGCAGTTTTAGGGGAAGGACAGATACGCAGTATTTT	CASSFRGRTDTQYF
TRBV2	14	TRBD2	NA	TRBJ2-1	TGTGCCAGCACTACCGGGACTAGCGGCAATGAGCAGTTCTTC	CASTTGTSGNEQFF
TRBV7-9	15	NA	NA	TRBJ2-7	TGTGCCAGCAGCTTCGGAAGGGCCGCCCCTGGGGAGCAGTACTTC	CASSFGRAAPGEQYF
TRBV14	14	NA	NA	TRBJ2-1	TGTGCCAGCAGCCAAGGCGGTCCCCACAATGAGCAGTTCTTC	CASSQGGPHNEQFF
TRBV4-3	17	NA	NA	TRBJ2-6	TGCGCCAGCAGCCAAGGACGTTATATTACTGGGGCCAACGTCCTGACTTTC	CASSQGRYITGANVLTF
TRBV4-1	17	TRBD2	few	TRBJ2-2	TGCGCCAGCAGCCAAGACCCGGGAGGTTCTTTCAGCGGGGAGCTGTTTTTT	CASSQDPGGSFSGELFF